The entry below gives a single T cell receptor (beta chain) sequence along with its context. The antigen is not known. V was pared by 4 bases and J by 5 bases, with 22 bases between. CDR1 is SGHDT and CDR2 is YYEEEE in the germline V gene. This CDR3 is 16 amino acids long. This sample is drawn from a study of cytotoxic CD8 clonotypes in ibrutinib-treated CLL. Findings and caveats of the study: Public clonotypes, an uncommon group, contracted or remained stable on treatment.

Sequencing was designed to attain a depth spanning 1 in 200,000 to 1 in 1 million T cells. The data were produced by immunoSEQ multiplex PCR, yet TCRdb's version contains in-frame clones alone and is incomplete. The sample lists about 40,000 clones, about two thirds seen once, with about 7.4% in the top ten. The gene calls are TRBV5-6 and TRBJ2-7, with D unclear. The source is a human donor with chronic lymphocytic leukemia. Sequenced here: PBMCs, sampled at disease progression, from a patient treated with ibrutinib. DNA for the CDR3: TGTGCCAGCAGCCCTGGGGTAGTAGTTCCCCCAAACGAGCAGTACTTC. Protein sequence: CASSPGVVVPPNEQYF.